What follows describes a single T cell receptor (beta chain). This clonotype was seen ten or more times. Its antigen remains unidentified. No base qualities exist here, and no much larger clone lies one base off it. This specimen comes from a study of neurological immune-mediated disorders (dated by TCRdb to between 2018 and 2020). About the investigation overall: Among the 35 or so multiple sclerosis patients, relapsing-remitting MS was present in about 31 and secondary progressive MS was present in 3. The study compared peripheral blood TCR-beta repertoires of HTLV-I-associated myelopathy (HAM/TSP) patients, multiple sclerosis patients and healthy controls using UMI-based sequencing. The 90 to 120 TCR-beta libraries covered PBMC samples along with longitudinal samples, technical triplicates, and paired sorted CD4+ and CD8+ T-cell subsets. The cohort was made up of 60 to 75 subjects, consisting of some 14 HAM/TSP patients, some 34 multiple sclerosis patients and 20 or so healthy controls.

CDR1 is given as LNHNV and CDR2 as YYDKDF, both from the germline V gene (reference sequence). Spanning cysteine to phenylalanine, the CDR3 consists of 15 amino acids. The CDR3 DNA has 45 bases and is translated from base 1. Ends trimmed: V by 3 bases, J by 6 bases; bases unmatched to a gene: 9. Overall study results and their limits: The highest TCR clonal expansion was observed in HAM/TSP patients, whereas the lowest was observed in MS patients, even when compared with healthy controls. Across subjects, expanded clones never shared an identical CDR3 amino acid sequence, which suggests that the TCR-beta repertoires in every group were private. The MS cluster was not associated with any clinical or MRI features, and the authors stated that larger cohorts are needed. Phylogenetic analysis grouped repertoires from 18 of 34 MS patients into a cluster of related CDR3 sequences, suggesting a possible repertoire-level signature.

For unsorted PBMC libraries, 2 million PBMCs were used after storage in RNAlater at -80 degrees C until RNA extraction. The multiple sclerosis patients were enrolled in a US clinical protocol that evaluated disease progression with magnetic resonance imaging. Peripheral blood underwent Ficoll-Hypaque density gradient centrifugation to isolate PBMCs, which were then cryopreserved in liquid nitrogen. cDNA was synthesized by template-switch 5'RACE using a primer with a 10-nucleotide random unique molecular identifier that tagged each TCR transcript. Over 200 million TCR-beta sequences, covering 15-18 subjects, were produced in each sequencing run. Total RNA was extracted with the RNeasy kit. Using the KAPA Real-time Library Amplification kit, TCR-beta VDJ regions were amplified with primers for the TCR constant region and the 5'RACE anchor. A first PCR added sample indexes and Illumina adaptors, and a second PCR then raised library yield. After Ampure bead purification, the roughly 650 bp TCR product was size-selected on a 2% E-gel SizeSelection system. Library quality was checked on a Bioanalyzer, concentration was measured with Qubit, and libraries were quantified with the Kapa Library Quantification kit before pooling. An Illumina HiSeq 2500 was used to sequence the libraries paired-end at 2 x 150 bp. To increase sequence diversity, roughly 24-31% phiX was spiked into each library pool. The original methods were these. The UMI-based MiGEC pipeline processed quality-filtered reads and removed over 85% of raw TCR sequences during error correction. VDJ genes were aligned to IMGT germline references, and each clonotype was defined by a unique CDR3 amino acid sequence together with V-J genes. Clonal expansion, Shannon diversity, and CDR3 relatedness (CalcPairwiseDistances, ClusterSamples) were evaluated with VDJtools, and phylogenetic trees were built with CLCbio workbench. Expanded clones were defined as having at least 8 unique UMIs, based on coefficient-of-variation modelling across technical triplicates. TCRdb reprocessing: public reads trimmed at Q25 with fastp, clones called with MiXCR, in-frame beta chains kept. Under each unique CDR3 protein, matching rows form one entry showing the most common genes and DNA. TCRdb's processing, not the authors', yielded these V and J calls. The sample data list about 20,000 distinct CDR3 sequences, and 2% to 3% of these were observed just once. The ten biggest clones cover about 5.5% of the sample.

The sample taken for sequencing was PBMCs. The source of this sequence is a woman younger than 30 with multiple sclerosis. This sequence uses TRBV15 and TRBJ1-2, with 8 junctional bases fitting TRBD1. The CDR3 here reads CATSRDRESRDGYTF. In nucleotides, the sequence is TGTGCCACCAGCAGGGACAGGGAATCTCGAGATGGCTACACCTTC.